The entry below describes one T cell receptor beta chain. No antigen is known for it. A few pembrolizumab responders had their TCRs sequenced. The record originates from a study of PD-1 blockade in mismatch repair-deficient tumors. Looking at the study overall: All were previously treated, progressing patients with some twelve mismatch repair-deficient cancer types. Notes on the study in general: Rapid post-treatment expansion, then contraction, generally preceding radiologic response, marked tumor-resident clones.

Profiling relied on immunoSEQ multiplex PCR, and the TCRdb table lists in-frame clones only, not all of them. This table holds 130,000 or so clones, around 83% found once. Trimming removed 6 bases from V and 0 bases from J; junction bases left unmatched: 2. The CDR3 runs to 16 residues. Germline V gene sequence: CDR1 SGHAT, CDR2 FQNNGV. Sample: peripheral blood, taken 44 weeks after starting pembrolizumab. This chain links TRBV11-2 with TRBJ2-1; TRBD2 agrees at 13 bases. The clonotype was recovered from an adult with mismatch repair-deficient cancer. CDR3 sequence: CASRTSGRSSYNEQFF. The CDR3, as DNA: TGTGCCAGCAGGACTAGCGGGAGGAGCTCCTACAATGAGCAGTTCTTC.